This T cell receptor (beta chain) derives from a study of blood T cell repertoires in COVID-19. Looking at the study overall: COVID-19 samples from acute and convalescent phases originated in the United States, Italy and Spain.

This table comes from immunoSEQ multiplex PCR, and its TCRdb copy is limited to in-frame clones, with some not included. The profile shows 53,000 or so clones, roughly 83% of them singletons. CDR1 is SGDLS, CDR2 YYNGEE, per germline. V lost 3 bases and J lost 2; bases outside the gene matches: 3. This CDR3 is built from 15 residues. The sequenced sample was peripheral blood. This rearrangement joins TRBV9 to TRBJ1-2; TRBD1 aligns across 11 bases. The sequence derives from a man in his 70s with active COVID-19. CDR3 bases: TGTGCCAGCAGCGCAGGGACAGGGGGGAACTATGGCTACACCTTC. This gives the protein CASSAGTGGNYGYTF. Supplemented by reference TRBV9 and TRBJ1-2, the full variable domain reads DSGVTQTPKHLITATGQRVTLRCSPRSGDLSVYWYQQSLDQGLQFLIQYYNGEERAKGNILERFSAQQFPDLHSELNLSSLELGDSALYFCASSAGTGGNYGYTFGSGTRLTVV.